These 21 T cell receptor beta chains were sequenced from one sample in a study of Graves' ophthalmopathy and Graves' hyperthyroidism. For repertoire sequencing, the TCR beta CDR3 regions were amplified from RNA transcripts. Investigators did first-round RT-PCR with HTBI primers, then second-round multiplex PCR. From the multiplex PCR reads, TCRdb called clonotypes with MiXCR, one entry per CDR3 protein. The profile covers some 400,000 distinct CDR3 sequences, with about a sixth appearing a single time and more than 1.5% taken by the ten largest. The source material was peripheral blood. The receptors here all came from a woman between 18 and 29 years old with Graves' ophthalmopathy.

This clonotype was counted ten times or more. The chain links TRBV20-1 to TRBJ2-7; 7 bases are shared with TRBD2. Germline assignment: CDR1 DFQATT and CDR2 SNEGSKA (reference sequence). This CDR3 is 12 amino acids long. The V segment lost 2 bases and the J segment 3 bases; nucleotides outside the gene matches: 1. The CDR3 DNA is TGCAGTGCTAGACTAGCGGACTACGAGCAGTACTTC. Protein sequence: CSARLADYEQYF.

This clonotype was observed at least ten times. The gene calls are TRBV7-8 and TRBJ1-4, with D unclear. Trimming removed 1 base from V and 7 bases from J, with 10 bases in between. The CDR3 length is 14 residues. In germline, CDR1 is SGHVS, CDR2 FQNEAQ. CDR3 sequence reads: CASSLGTVREKLFF. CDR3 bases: TGTGCCAGCAGCTTAGGAACCGTACGTGAAAAACTGTTTTTT.

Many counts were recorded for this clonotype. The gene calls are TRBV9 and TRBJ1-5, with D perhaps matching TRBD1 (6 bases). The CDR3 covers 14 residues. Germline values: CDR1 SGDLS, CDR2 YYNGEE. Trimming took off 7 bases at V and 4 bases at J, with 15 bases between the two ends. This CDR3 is CASAGGGSNQPQHF. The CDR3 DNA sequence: TGTGCCAGCGCAGGAGGGGGGAGTAATCAGCCCCAGCATTTT.

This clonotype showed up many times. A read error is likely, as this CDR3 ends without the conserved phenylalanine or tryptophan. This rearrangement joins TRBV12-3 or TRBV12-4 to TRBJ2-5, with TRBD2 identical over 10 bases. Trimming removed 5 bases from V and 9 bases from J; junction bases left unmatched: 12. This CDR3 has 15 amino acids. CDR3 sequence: CASSPGLAGVEAQYL. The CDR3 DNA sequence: TGTGCCAGCAGTCCGGGTCTAGCGGGAGTGGAGGCCCAGTACCTC.

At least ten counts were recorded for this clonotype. As DNA, the CDR3 is TGTGCCAGCAGTTTCGCCGGGACACCCACCGGGGAGCTGTTTTTT. Its protein is CASSFAGTPTGELFF. J is TRBJ2-2 and V is TRBV6-5; D possibly corresponds to TRBD1 (6 bases). The germline V and J ends were trimmed by 4 bases and 4 bases, with 13 bases remaining between them. The CDR3 contains 15 residues. Germline CDR1 is MNHEY and CDR2 is SVGAGI.

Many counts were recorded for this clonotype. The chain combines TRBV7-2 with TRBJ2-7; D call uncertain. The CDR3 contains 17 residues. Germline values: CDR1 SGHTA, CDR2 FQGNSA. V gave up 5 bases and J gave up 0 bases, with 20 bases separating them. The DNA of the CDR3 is TGTGCCAGCAGCCCCAGCAGTCGTCGGTCCGGCTCCTACGAGCAGTACTTC. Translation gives CASSPSSRRSGSYEQYF.

CDR3: CSAPRTGANQPQHF. The CDR3 DNA is TGCAGTGCCCCCCGGACAGGCGCCAATCAGCCCCAGCATTTT. The rearrangement links TRBV20-1 to TRBJ1-5, with TRBD1 identical over 7 bases. This CDR3 contains 14 residues. V shed 6 bases and J 3 bases; nucleotides not matched to a gene: 8. CDR1 and CDR2 (germline): DFQATT, SNEGSKA (reference sequence).

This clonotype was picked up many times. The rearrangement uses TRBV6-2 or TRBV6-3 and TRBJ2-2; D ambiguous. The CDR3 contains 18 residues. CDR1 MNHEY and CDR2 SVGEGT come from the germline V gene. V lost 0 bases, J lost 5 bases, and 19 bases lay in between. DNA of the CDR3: TGTGCCAGCAGTTACTCACGCCGAAATCCCGGTACAACCGGGGAGCTGTTTTTT. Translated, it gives CASSYSRRNPGTTGELFF.

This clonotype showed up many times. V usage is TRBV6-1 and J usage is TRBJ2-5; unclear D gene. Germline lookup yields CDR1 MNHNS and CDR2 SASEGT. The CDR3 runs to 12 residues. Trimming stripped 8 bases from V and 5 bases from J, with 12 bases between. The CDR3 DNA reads TGTGCCAGCTCTGCGCTACTGGAGACCCAGTACTTC. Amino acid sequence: CASSALLETQYF.

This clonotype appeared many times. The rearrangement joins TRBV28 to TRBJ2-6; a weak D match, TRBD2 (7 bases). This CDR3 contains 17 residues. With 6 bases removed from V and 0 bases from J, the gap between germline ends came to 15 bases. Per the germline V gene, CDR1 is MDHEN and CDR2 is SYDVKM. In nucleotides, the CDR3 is TGTGCCAGCAGACAGGGAGGGAGGGCCTCTGGGGCCAACGTCCTGACTTTC. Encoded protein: CASRQGGRASGANVLTF. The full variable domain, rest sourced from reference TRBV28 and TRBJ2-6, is DVKVTQSSRYLVKRTGEKVFLECVQDMDHENMFWYRQDPGLGLRLIYFSYDVKMKEKGDIPEGYSVSREKKERFSLILESASTNQTSMYLCASRQGGRASGANVLTFGAGSRLTVL.

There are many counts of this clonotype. The CDR3 region is CASSLQVGFTGELFF. The CDR3 DNA reads as TGTGCCAGCAGCCTCCAAGTGGGCTTCACCGGGGAGCTGTTTTTT. The V call is TRBV7-2, the J call TRBJ2-2; D unclear. CDR1 is SGHTA and CDR2 is FQGNSA in the germline V gene. Trimming left V 5 bases short and J 4 bases short, with 14 bases between. The CDR3 covers 15 residues.

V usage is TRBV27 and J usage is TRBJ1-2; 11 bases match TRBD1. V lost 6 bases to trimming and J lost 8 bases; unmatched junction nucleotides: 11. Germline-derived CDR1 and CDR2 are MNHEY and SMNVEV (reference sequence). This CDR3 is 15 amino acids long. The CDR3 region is CASSSLLDRGQGYTF. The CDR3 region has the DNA TGTGCCAGCAGCTCCCTACTGGACAGGGGGCAAGGCTACACCTTC.

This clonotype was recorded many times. CDR3 DNA: TGTGCCAGCAGTTACTCGAACGGCATGAACACTGAAGCTTTCTTT. Its protein product is CASSYSNGMNTEAFF. The gene calls are TRBV6-5 and TRBJ1-1; D is undetermined. V lost 0 bases to trimming and J lost 0 bases, with 8 bases between them. The germline gives CDR1 MNHEY, CDR2 SVGAGI. This CDR3 region has 15 residues.

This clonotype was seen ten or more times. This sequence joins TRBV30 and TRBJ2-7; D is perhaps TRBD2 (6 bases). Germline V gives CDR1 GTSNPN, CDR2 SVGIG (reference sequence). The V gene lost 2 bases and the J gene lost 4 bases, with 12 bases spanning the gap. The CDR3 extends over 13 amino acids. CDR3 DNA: TGTGCCTGGAGTACACAGGAGGGGTACGAGCAGTACTTC. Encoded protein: CAWSTQEGYEQYF. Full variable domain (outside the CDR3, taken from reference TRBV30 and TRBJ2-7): SQTIHQWPATLVQPVGSPLSLECTVEGTSNPNLYWYRQAAGRGLQLLFYSVGIGQISSEVPQNLSASRPQDRQFILSSKKLLLSDSGFYLCAWSTQEGYEQYFGPGTRLTVT.

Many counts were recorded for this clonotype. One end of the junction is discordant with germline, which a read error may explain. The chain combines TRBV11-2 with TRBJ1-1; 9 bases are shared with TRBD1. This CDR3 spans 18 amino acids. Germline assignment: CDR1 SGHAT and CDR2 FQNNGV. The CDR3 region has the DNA TGTGCCAGCAGCTTGTTTACTCCGGACAGGGGAGTGAAAACTGAAGCTTTCTTT. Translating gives CASSLFTPDRGVKTEAFF.

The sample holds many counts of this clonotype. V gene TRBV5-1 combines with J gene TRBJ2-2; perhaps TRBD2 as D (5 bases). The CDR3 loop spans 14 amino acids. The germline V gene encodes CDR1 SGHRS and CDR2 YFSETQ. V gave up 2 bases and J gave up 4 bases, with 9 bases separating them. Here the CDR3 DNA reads TGCGCCAGCAGCTTCCGGGAAAGCACCGGGGAGCTGTTTTTT. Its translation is CASSFRESTGELFF. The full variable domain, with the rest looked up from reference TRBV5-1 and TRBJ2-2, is KAGVTQTPRYLIKTRGQQVTLSCSPISGHRSVSWYQQTPGQGLQFLFEYFSETQRNKGNFPGRFSGRQFSNSRSEMNVSTLELGDSALYLCASSFRESTGELFFGEGSRLTVL.

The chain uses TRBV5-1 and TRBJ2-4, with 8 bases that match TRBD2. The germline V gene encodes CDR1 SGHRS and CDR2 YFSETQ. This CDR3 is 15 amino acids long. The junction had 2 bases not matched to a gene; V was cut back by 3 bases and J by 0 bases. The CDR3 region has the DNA TGCGCCAGCAGCTCGGGAGGGGGAGCCAAAAACATTCAGTACTTC. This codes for CASSSGGGAKNIQYF.

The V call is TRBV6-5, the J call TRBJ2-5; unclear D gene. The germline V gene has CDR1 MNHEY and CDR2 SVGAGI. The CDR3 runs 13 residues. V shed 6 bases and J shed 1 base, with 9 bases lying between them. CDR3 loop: CASRTPLQETQYF. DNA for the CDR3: TGTGCCAGCAGGACACCACTCCAAGAGACCCAGTACTTC.

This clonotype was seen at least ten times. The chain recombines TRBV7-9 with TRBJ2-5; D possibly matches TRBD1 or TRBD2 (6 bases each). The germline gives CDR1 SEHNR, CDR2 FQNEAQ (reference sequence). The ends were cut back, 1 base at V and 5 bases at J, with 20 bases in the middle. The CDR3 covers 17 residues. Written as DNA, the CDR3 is TGTGCCAGCAGCTTAGAGGGGTTCGGGGGCAGGATGGAGACCCAGTACTTC. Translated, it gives CASSLEGFGGRMETQYF.

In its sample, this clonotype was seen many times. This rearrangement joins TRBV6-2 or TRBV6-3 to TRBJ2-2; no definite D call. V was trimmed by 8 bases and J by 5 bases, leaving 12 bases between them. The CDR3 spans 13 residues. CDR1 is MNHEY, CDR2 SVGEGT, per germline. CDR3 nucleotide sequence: TGTGCCAGCCTCCATTTGATGACCGGGGAGCTGTTTTTT. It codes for CASLHLMTGELFF.

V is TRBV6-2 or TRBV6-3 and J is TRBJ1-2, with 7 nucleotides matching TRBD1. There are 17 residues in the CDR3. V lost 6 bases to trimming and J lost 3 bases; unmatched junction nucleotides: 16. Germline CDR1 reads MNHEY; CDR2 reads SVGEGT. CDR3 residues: CASSPRTGSGLHYGYTF. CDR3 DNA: TGTGCCAGCAGCCCAAGGACAGGTTCGGGGCTTCACTATGGCTACACCTTC.